This TCR beta chain comes out of a study of response to subunit inactivated influenza vaccine. Study conclusions and caveats: There was a suggestion from the authors that each seasonal influenza vaccination recruits few new T cells.

Germline V lookup: CDR1 SEHNR, CDR2 FQNEAQ (reference sequence). The V gene lost 1 base and the J gene lost 7 bases, with 11 bases spanning the gap. CDR3 length: 14 residues. TCRdb reanalysed the RT-PCR reads using MiXCR and keeps one entry per CDR3 protein. The sample yields a few hundred thousand distinct CDR3 sequences, approximately 7.2% seen once. On this clonotype itself: Its antigen is undetermined.

Sequenced material: PBMCs from blood, taken 23 to 25 months after vaccination. The receptor was isolated from a man in his fifties or sixties who received an inactivated influenza vaccine. The chain links TRBV7-9 to TRBJ2-1; TRBD2 is a possible D gene (6 bases). DNA for the CDR3: TGTGCCAGCAGCTTAGTTCCGGGGGTAAATGAGCAGTTCTTC. Its protein product is CASSLVPGVNEQFF.